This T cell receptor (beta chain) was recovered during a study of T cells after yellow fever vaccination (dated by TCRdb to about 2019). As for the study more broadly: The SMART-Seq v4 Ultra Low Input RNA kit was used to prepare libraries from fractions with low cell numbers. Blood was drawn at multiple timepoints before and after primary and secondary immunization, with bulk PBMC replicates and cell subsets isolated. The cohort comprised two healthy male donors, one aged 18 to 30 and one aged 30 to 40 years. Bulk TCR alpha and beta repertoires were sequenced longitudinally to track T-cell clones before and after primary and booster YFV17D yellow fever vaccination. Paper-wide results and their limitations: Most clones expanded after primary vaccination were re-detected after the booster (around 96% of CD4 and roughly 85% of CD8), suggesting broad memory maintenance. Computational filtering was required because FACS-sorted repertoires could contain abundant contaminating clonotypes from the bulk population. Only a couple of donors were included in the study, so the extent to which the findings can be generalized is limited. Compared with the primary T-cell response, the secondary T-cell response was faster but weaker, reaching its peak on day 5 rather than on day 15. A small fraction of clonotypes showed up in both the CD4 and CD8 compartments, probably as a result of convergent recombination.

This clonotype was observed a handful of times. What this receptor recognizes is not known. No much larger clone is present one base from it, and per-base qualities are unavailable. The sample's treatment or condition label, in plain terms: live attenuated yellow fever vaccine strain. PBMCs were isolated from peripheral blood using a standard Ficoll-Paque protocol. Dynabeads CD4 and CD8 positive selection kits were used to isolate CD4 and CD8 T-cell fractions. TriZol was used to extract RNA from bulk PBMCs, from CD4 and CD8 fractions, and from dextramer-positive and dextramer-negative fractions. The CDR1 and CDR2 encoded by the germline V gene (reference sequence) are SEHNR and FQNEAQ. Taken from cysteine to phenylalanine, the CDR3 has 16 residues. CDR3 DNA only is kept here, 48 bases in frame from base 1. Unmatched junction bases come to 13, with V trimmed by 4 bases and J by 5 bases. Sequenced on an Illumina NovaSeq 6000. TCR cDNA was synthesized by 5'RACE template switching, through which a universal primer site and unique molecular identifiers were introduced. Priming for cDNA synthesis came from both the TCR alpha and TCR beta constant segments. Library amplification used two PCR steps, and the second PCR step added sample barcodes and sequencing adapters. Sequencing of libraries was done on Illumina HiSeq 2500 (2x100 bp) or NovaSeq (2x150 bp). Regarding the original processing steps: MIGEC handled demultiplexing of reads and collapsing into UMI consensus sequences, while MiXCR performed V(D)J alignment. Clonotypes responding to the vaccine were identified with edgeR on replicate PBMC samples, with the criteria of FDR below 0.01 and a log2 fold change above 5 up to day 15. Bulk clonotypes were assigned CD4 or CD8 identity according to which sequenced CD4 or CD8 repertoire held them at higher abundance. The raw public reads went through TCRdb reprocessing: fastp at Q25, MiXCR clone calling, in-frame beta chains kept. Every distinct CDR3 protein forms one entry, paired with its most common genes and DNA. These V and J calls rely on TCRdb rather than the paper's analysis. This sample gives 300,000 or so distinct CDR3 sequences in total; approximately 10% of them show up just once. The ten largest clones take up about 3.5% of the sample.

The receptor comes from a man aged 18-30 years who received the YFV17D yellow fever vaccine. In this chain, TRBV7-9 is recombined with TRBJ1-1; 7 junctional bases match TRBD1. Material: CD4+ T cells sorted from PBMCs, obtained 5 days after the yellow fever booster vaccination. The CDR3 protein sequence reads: CASSYARGEWWTEAFF. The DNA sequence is TGTGCCAGCAGCTACGCCAGGGGGGAGTGGTGGACTGAAGCTTTCTTT. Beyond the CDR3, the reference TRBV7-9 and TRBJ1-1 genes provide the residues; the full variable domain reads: DTGVSQNPRHKITKRGQNVTFRCDPISEHNRLYWYRQTLGQGPEFLTYFQNEAQLEKSRLLSDRFSAERPKGSFSTLEIQRTEQGDSAMYLCASSYARGEWWTEAFFGQGTRLTVV.